The sequence of this T cell receptor beta chain was determined in a study of early T cells in non-severe SARS-CoV-2 infection. Study findings and constraints: The matching step, a VDJdb search, favored anti-spike CD8 responses and missed private and CD4 specificities.

Unique molecular identifiers were attached to individual cDNA molecules. TCRdb used MiXCR to reprocess the 5' RACE reads, holding one entry per CDR3 protein. Among about 68,000 distinct CDR3 sequences listed, under 13% were seen once. V lost 6 bases, J lost 8 bases, and 16 bases lay in between. Germline values: CDR1 MDHEN, CDR2 SYDVKM. This CDR3 has 13 residues. About this clonotype: The antigen remains unidentified.

The sequencing sample was made of whole blood. The receptor's source is an adult who was a healthcare worker with PCR-confirmed SARS-CoV-2 infection or an uninfected control (not recorded which). The gene calls are TRBV28 and TRBJ1-2; no clear D. CDR3 sequence reads: CASRSSGWQGYTF. The CDR3 DNA follows: TGTGCCAGCAGGTCAAGCGGCTGGCAGGGCTACACCTTC.